This section outlines one T cell receptor beta chain sequence together with its context. As yet, its antigen is unknown. The data are from a study of T cell responses to AZD1222 COVID-19 vaccine. Study results and limitations: When two AZD1222 doses had been given, Spike-specific TCR breadth and depth rose. The study found vaccine-associated CD4 TCRs spanning spike, dominant at 160-218 and 743-854. Most donors were white British and more were female, and clonal diversity was possibly underestimated. Nearly half of unique spike-specific TCRs reportedly avoided B.1.351 and B.1.1.7 mutated regions.

The V end lost 4 bases, the J end lost 9 bases, and 19 bases lay between the germline ends. Germline CDR1 and CDR2: SGHVS and FNYEAQ. The CDR3 has 15 amino acids. Using immunoSEQ multiplex PCR, the repertoire was profiled, and TCRdb retains in-frame clones only, with some absent. The table includes over 80,000 clones, about 89% detected once. The receptor was isolated from an adult who received the AZD1222 COVID-19 vaccine. V and J are TRBV7-6 and TRBJ2-1; D unclear. The sample in question was peripheral blood, obtained 28 days after the second AZD1222 dose. CDR3 DNA: TGTGCCAGCAGCTCGAGTGGGCAAGCTATGGGTGAGCAGTTCTTC. Protein product: CASSSSGQAMGEQFF.